This T cell receptor beta chain derives from a study of blood T cell repertoires in COVID-19. The wider study: Sites in the United States, Italy and Spain provided acute and convalescent COVID-19 samples. The cDNA or gDNA used as material had been derived from T cells, B-cell-depleted T cells, or PBMCs.

Unmatched junction bases numbered 10, after V lost 8 bases and J lost 3 bases. The CDR3 extends over 13 amino acids. The germline gives CDR1 SQVTM, CDR2 ANQGSEA. Original processing methods: Nucleated cell number was recorded as an estimate derived from reference gene primer amplification. This table comes from immunoSEQ multiplex PCR, and its TCRdb copy is limited to in-frame clones, with some not included. V, J and clone size were drawn from that table, and D and trimming were deduced from the DNA. This sample yields over 150,000 clones, of which 80% to 90% are seen a single time; around 8.6% belongs to the top ten.

The chain joins TRBV29-1 to TRBJ2-7, with 7 bases lining up with TRBD1. The sequenced sample consisted of peripheral blood. This sequence was found in a man aged 50 to 60 with active or convalescent COVID-19. CDR3 sequence reads: CSIWDRLIYEQYF. CDR3 DNA: TGCAGCATCTGGGACAGACTAATCTACGAGCAGTACTTC.